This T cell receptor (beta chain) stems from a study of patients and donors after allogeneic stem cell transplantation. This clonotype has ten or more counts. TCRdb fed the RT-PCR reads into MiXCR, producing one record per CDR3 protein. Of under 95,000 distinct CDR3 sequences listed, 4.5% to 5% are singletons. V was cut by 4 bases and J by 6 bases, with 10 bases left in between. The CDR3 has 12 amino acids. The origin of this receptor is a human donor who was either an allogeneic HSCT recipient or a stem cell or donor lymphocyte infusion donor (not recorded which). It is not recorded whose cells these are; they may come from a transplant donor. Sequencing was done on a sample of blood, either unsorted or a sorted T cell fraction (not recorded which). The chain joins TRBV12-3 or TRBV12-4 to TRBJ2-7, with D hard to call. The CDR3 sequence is CASSSPRSEQYF. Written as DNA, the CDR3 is TGTGCCAGCAGTTCCCCTAGAAGCGAGCAGTACTTC.